Listed here is a single T cell receptor beta chain. Its antigen is still unknown. Per germline, CDR1 SGHNT and CDR2 YYREEE (reference sequence). Between the trimmed V and J ends, which lost 1 base and 2 bases, there was a span of 7 bases. This CDR3 has 14 amino acids. The sort gate was single viable CD3+CD4+CD8-CD45RO+ cells for memory CD4+ T cells. The data were obtained in a study of memory CD4+ T cells and cytomegalovirus serostatus. For the study at large: This sample comes from healthy Belgian adults, under 10 CMV seropositive, approximately 22 seronegative.

The authors' processing: Out-of-frame sequences were removed, leaving some 2 million distinct TCRbeta sequences. This table comes from immunoSEQ multiplex PCR, and its TCRdb copy is limited to in-frame clones, with some not included. The V and J calls and the clone size are those of that table, but D and trimming were determined from the DNA. This repertoire shows some 54,000 clones, over 60% found once; its top ten account for about 1.3%. Study results and caveats: Each of 65 to 70 CMV-associated TCRbeta sequences occurred in one to five individuals.

The sequence was collected from an adult in good health and CMV-seropositive. This sequence joins TRBV5-4 and TRBJ1-3; a weak D match, TRBD1 (5 bases). Sequenced material: memory CD4+ T cells from blood. The CDR3 is CASSLQGAGNTIYF. CDR3 nucleotide sequence: TGTGCCAGCAGCTTGCAGGGAGCTGGAAACACCATATATTTT. Looking up the rest from reference TRBV5-4 and TRBJ1-3 gives the full variable domain: ETGVTQSPTHLIKTRGQQVTLRCSSQSGHNTVSWYQQALGQGPQFIFQYYREEENGRGNFPPRFSGLQFPNYSSELNVNALELDDSALYLCASSLQGAGNTIYFGEGSWLTVV.